The 11 T cell receptor beta chains below come from one sample, sequenced in a study of T-cell memory formation after mild COVID-19. Each CDR3 protein gets one entry after TCRdb re-called the 5' RACE reads with MiXCR. Among about 470,000 distinct CDR3 sequences listed, approximately 25% were seen once. The material sequenced was PBMCs or a T cell subset sorted from them (not recorded which). The source is an adult woman who had mild COVID-19 (a few samples of this study predate the infection). Cell type and time point are not known.

This clonotype showed up many times. CDR3 coding DNA: TGTGCCAGCAGTCCTACTAGCGGGAGATGGGGCGCAGATACGCAGTATTTT. Translation: CASSPTSGRWGADTQYF. V is TRBV27 and J is TRBJ2-3; TRBD2 agrees at 11 bases. Germline V gene data show CDR1 as MNHEY and CDR2 as SMNVEV (reference sequence). The CDR3 extends over 17 amino acids. J was trimmed by 4 bases and V by 5 bases; bases with no gene match: 11.

This clonotype was seen just once. The J gene is TRBJ2-7, the V gene TRBV20-1; 11 bases are shared with TRBD2. V shed 4 bases and J 4 bases; nucleotides not matched to a gene: 9. The CDR3 consists of 15 residues. Germline V gene sequence: CDR1 DFQATT, CDR2 SNEGSKA (reference sequence). For the CDR3, the DNA is TGCAGTGCTAAACTAGCGGGAGTCAGGGGTTACGAGCAGTACTTC. Translation: CSAKLAGVRGYEQYF.

The sample holds a few counts of this clonotype. The chain combines TRBV5-6 with TRBJ2-2, with D perhaps being TRBD1 or TRBD2 (6 bases each). Germline V gene lookup returns CDR1 SGHDT and CDR2 YYEEEE. CDR3 length: 15 amino acids. V shed 3 bases and J shed 3 bases, with 12 bases lying between them. CDR3 sequence reads: CASSSGGAYTGELFF. The CDR3 region has the DNA TGTGCCAGCAGCTCCGGGGGCGCGTACACCGGGGAGCTGTTTTTT.

The chain recombines TRBV6-6 with TRBJ2-2; perhaps TRBD1 as D (5 bases). This CDR3 is built from 15 residues. Germline CDR1 reads MNHNY; CDR2 reads SVGAGI (reference sequence). With 1 base removed from V and 5 bases from J, the gap between germline ends came to 11 bases. In DNA, the CDR3 is TGTGCCAGCAGTTACTTCCAGGGCCGAACCGGGGAGCTGTTTTTT. It encodes CASSYFQGRTGELFF.

The V call is TRBV4-2, the J call TRBJ2-7; 7 positions agree with TRBD1. Germline V gene sequence: CDR1 LGHNA, CDR2 YNFKEQ. V lost 2 bases and J lost 4; bases outside the gene matches: 5. CDR3 length: 14 amino acids. As DNA, the CDR3 is TGTGCCAGCAGCCAACTAGACAGGGAGTACGAGCAGTACTTC. Translation: CASSQLDREYEQYF.

V is TRBV6-5 and J is TRBJ2-1; D is possibly TRBD2 (6 bases). The germline gives CDR1 MNHEY, CDR2 SVGAGI. Trimming cost V 2 bases and J 6 bases, with 11 bases left between them. The CDR3 is 14 amino acids. The CDR3 nucleotides read TGTGCCAGCAGTTACCAAAGGGGAGGCAATGAGCAGTTCTTC. It yields the protein CASSYQRGGNEQFF.

The table lists this clonotype with a count of one. The rearrangement links TRBV30 to TRBJ1-1; D is possibly TRBD1 (5 bases). In germline, CDR1 is GTSNPN, CDR2 SVGIG (reference sequence). The V and J ends lost 3 bases and 3 bases respectively, with 11 bases between them. The CDR3 consists of 13 residues. CDR3 in amino acids: CAWSGRGYTEAFF. In nucleotides, the CDR3 is TGTGCCTGGAGCGGACGGGGCTACACTGAAGCTTTCTTT.

The rearrangement uses TRBV7-3 and TRBJ2-1; TRBD2 agrees at 10 bases. Trimming took 0 bases from V and 8 from J; bases not matched to a gene: 10. Per the germline V gene, CDR1 is SGHTA and CDR2 is FQGTGA. CDR3 size: 17 residues. CDR3 protein: CASSLTPGTSVNDEQFF. In DNA form, the CDR3 reads TGTGCCAGCAGCTTAACCCCCGGGACTAGCGTGAACGATGAGCAGTTCTTC.

This clonotype showed up just a few times. The V call is TRBV29-1, the J call TRBJ2-2; D not resolved. Germline CDR1 reads SQVTM; CDR2 reads ANQGSEA. Trimming shortened V by 0 bases and J by 1 base, and 9 bases separated the two germline ends. CDR3 length equals 15 residues. The CDR3 DNA reads as TGCAGCGTTGAAGATCCTAGGATGAACACCGGGGAGCTGTTTTTT. It translates to CSVEDPRMNTGELFF.

The chain employs TRBV14 and TRBJ2-7; tentatively, D is TRBD2 (6 bases). V lost 4 bases and J 3 bases, leaving 13 bases between the germline ends. The CDR3 runs 14 residues. Germline lookup yields CDR1 SGHDN and CDR2 FVKESK. The CDR3 sequence: CASSPGLRGYEQYF. The CDR3 bases are TGTGCCAGCAGCCCGGGACTTCGGGGCTACGAGCAGTACTTC. Drawing the rest from reference TRBV14 and TRBJ2-7, the complete variable domain is EAGVTQFPSHSVIEKGQTVTLRCDPISGHDNLYWYRRVMGKEIKFLLHFVKESKQDESGMPNNRFLAERTGGTYSTLKVQPAELEDSGVYFCASSPGLRGYEQYFGPGTRLTVT.

This clonotype turned up a few times. The chain has TRBV2 and TRBJ2-7; 8 bases match TRBD1. The CDR3 is made up of 15 amino acids. V was clipped by 7 bases and J by 3 bases; unmatched bases: 11. Germline assignment: CDR1 SNHLY and CDR2 FYNNEI. The CDR3, as DNA: TGTGCCAGCACTAACGACAGGGGTTCGTTCTACGAGCAGTACTTC. Translation gives CASTNDRGSFYEQYF. Full variable domain (missing parts from reference TRBV2 and TRBJ2-7): EPEVTQTPSHQVTQMGQEVILRCVPISNHLYFYWYRQILGQKVEFLVSFYNNEISEKSEIFDDQFSVERPDGSNFTLKIRSTKLEDSAMYFCASTNDRGSFYEQYFGPGTRLTVT.